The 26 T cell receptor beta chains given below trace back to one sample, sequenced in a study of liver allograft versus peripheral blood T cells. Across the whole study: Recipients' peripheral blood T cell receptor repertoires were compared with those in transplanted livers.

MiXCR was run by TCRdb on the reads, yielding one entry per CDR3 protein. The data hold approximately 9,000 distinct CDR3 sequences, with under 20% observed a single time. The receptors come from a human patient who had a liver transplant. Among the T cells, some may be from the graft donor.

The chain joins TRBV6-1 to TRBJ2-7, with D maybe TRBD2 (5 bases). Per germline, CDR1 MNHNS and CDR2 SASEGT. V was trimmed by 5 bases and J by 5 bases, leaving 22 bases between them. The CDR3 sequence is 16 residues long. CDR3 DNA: TGTGCCAGCAGTCTGGGCGCAACTCAACCGGGGAACGAGCAGTACTTC. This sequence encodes CASSLGATQPGNEQYF.

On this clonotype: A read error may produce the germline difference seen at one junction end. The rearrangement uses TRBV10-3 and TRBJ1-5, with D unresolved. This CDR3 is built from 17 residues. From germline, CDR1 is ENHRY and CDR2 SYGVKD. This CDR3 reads CASSYPHGQAGNQPQHF. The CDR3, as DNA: TGTGCCAGCAGTTACCCCCACGGGCAGGCGGGCAATCAGCCCCAGCATTTT.

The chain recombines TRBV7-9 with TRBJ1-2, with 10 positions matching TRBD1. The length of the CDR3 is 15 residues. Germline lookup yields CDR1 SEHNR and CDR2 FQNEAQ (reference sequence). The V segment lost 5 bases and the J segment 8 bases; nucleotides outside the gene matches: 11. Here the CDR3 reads CASSTAGTGDGGYTF. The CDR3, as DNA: TGTGCCAGCAGCACGGCCGGGACAGGGGATGGCGGCTACACCTTC.

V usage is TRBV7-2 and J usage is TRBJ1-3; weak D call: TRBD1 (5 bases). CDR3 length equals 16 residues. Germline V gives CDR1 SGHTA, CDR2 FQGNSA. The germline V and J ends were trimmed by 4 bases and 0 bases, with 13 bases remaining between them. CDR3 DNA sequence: TGTGCCAGCAGCTCAGGGATCGGGATCTCTGGAAACACCATATATTTT. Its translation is CASSSGIGISGNTIYF.

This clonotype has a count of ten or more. The CDR3 loop is CASSRDRENTEAFF. In DNA, the CDR3 is TGTGCCAGCAGTCGGGACAGAGAAAACACTGAAGCTTTCTTT. The chain links TRBV12-3 or TRBV12-4 to TRBJ1-1; 7 nucleotides line up with TRBD1. The J segment lost 2 bases and the V segment lost 5 bases, leaving 5 bases of the junction unmatched. The CDR3 totals 14 residues.

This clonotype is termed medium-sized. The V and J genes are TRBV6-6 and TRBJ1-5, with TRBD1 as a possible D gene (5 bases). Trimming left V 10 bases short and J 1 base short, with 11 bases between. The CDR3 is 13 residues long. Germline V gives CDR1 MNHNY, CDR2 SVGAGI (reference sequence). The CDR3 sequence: CAIQGSSNQPQHF. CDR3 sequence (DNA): TGTGCCATCCAGGGTAGCAGCAATCAGCCCCAGCATTTT.

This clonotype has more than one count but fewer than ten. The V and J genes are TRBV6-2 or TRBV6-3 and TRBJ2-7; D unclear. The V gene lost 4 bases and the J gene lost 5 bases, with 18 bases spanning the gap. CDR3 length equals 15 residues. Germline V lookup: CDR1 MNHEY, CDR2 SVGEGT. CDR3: CASSWDRVLDNEQYF. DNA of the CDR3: TGTGCCAGCAGTTGGGATAGAGTCCTCGATAACGAGCAGTACTTC.

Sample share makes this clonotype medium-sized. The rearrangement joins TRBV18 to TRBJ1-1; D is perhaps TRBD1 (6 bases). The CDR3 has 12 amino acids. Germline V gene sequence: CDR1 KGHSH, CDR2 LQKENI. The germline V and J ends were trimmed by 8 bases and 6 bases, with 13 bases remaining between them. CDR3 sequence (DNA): TGTGCCAGCCTCCCGGGGGGCTCTGAAGCTTTCTTT. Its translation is CASLPGGSEAFF.

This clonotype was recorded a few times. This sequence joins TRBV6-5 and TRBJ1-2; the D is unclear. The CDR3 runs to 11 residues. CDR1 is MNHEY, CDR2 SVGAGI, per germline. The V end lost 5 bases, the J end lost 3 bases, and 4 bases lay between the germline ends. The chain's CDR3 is CASSSHYGYTF. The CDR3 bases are TGTGCCAGCAGTAGCCACTATGGCTACACCTTC.

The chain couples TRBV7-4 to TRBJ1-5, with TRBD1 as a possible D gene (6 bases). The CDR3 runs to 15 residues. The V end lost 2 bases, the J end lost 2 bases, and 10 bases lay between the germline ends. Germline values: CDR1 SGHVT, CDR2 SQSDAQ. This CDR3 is CASSLTGFGNQPQHF. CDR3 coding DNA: TGTGCCAGCAGCTTAACAGGGTTCGGCAATCAGCCCCAGCATTTT.

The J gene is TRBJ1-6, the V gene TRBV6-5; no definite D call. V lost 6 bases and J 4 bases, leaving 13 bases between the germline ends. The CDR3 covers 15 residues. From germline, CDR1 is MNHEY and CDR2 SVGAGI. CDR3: CASSSETPYNSPLHF. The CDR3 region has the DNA TGTGCCAGCAGCTCAGAGACACCATATAATTCACCCCTCCACTTT.

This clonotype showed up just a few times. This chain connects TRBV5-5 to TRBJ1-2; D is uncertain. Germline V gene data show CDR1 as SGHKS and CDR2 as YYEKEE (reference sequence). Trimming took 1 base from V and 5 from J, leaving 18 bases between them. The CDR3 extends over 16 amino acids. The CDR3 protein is CASSLKGVQTYYGYTF. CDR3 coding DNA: TGTGCCAGCAGCTTGAAGGGAGTTCAGACCTATTATGGCTACACCTTC.

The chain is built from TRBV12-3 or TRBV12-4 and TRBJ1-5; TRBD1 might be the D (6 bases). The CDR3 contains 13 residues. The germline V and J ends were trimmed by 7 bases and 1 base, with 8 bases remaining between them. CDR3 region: CASKQGSNQPQHF. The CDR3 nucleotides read TGTGCCAGCAAACAGGGCAGCAATCAGCCCCAGCATTTT.

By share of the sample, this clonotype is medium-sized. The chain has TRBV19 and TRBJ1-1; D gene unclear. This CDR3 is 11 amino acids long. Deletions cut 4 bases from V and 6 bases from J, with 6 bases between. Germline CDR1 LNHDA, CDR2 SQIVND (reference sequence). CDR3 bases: TGTGCCAGTAGTAACATCCCTGAAGCTTTCTTT. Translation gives CASSNIPEAFF.

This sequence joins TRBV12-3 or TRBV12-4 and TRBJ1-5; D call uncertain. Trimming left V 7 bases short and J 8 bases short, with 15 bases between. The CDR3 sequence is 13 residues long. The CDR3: CASTISSGKPQHF. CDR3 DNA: TGTGCCAGCACCATCTCCTCTGGGAAGCCCCAGCATTTT.

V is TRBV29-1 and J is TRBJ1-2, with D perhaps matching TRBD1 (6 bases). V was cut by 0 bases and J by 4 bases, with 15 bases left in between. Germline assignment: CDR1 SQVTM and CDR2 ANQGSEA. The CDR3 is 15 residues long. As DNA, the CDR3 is TGCAGCGTTGAAGATATACAGGGAAGGGTCTATGGCTACACCTTC. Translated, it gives CSVEDIQGRVYGYTF.

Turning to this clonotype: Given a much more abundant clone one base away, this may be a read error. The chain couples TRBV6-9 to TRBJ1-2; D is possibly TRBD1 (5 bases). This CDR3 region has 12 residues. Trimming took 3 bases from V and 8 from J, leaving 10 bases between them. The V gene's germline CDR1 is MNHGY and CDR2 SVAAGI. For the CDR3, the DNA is TGTGCCAGCAGTTACCCAGGGAGAGGCTACACCTTC. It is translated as CASSYPGRGYTF.

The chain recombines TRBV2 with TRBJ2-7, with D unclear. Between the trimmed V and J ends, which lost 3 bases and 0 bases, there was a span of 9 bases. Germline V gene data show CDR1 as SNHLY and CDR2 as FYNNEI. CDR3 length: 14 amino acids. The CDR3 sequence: CASSDGSHSYEQYF. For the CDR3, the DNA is TGTGCCAGCAGTGATGGTTCGCACTCCTACGAGCAGTACTTC.

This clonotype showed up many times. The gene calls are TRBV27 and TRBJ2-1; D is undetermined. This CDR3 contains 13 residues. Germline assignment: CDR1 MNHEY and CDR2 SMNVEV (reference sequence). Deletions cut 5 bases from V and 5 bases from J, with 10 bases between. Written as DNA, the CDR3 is TGTGCCAGCAGTCCCAATGGGGACAATGAGCAGTTCTTC. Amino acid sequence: CASSPNGDNEQFF.

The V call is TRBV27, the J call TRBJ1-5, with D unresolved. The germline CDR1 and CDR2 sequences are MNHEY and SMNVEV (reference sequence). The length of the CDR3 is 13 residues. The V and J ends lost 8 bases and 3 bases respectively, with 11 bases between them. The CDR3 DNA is TGTGCCAGCTCCCTTGGGTTCAATCAGCCCCAGCATTTT. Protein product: CASSLGFNQPQHF.

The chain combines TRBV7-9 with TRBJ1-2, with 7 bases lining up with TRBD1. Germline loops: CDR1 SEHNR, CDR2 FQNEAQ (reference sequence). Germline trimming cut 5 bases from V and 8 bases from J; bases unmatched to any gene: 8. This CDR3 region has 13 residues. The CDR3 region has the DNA TGTGCCAGCAGCCCCGACAGGGAGGAAGGCTACACCTTC. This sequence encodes CASSPDREEGYTF.

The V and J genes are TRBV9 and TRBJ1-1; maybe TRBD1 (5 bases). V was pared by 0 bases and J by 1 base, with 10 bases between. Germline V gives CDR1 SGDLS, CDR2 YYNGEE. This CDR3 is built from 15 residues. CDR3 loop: CASSVGGEKNTEAFF. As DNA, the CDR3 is TGTGCCAGCAGCGTAGGGGGGGAGAAGAACACTGAAGCTTTCTTT.

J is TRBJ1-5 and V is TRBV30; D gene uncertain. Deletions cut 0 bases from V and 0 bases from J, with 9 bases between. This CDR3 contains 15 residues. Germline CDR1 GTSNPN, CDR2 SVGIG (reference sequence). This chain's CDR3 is CAWSVRVDSNQPQHF. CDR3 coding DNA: TGTGCCTGGAGTGTACGGGTTGATAGCAATCAGCCCCAGCATTTT.

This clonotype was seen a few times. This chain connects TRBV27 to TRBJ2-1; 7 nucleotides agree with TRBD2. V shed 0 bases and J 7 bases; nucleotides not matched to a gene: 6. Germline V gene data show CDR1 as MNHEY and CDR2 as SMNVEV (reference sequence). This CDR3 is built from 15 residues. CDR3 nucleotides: TGTGCCAGCAGTTTATCGGGGGGGGGTATTAATGAGCAGTTCTTC. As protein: CASSLSGGGINEQFF.

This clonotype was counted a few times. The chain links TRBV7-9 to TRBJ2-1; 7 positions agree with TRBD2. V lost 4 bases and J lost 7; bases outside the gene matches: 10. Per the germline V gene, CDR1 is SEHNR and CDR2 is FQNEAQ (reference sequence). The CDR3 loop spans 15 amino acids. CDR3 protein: CASSSASGIGNEQFF. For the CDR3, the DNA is TGTGCCAGCAGCTCAGCTAGCGGAATAGGGAATGAGCAGTTCTTC.

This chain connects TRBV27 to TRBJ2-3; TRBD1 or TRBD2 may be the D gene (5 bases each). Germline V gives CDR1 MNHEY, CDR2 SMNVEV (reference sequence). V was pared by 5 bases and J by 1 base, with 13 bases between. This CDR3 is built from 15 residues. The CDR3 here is CASSVAGGRTDTQYF. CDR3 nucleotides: TGTGCCAGCAGTGTAGCTGGGGGACGCACAGATACGCAGTATTTT.